What follows describes a single T cell receptor (beta chain). This clonotype was picked up many times. Its specific antigen is unknown. Per-base qualities were not stored, and no clone one base away is much larger. The data stem from a study of CD8 T cells in ankylosing spondylitis (dated by TCRdb to the late 2010s). Broadly, across the study: The study set out to find disease-linked TCR variants by profiling T cell receptor beta repertoires in ankylosing spondylitis patients and healthy donors. In total, the full study cohort was made up of over a hundred healthy donors and 20 to 25 ankylosing spondylitis patients. Peripheral blood was sampled, and synovial fluid was also collected from ankylosing spondylitis patients.

Synovial fluid samples were paired with blood samples taken from the same ankylosing spondylitis patients. The sequencer listed for this sample is Illumina HiSeq 2500. TCR beta libraries were prepared by quantitative 5'-RACE with molecular barcodes. As for the authors' bioinformatics: Disease-linked TCR variants were identified with a new computational method built on a probabilistic model of VDJ rearrangement. TCRdb trimmed public reads at Q25 via fastp, called clones via MiXCR and kept in-frame beta chains. Each entry is one CDR3 protein sequence, shown with its most common DNA and genes. TCRdb, not the original authors, processed these V and J calls. For this sample the table gives about 140,000 distinct CDR3 sequences, of which roughly 30% were detected only once. The top ten constitute 5.5% to 7.5% of the sample. Summary of the overall study and its limitations: Blood from ankylosing spondylitis patients appeared to be characterized by a TCR beta motif made up of seven or eight highly homologous amino acid variants. In peripheral blood, the disease-linked clones were found at relatively low frequencies and had a CD8+ phenotype. Some of the motif variants had been reported before in the synovial fluid and blood of reactive arthritis patients, a finding that suggests common disease-initiation mechanisms. The disease-linked clones were reported as significantly enriched in matched synovial fluid samples from ankylosing spondylitis patients.

The CDR3 numbers 14 residues from cysteine through phenylalanine. Only the CDR3 region is kept as DNA, spanning 42 bases read in frame from base 1. V drops 3 bases and J drops 6 bases, leaving 14 bases in between. The germline V gene encodes CDR1 LGHDT and CDR2 YNNKEL (reference sequence). The clonotype originates from a male donor with ankylosing spondylitis. The sequenced sample was synovial fluid, either unsorted or a sorted T cell fraction (not recorded which). Recombination joined TRBV3-1 with TRBJ1-2; the D gene is possibly TRBD1, with 6 bases matching. The CDR3 amino acid sequence is: CASSHRQDLDGYTF. Here is the DNA: TGTGCCAGCAGCCACCGACAGGATTTGGATGGCTACACCTTC.